This T cell receptor (beta chain) was recorded in a study of blood T cell repertoires in COVID-19. As for the study in general: The samples span acute and convalescent COVID-19 from the United States, Italy and Spain. PBMCs, B-cell-depleted T cells, or T cells were the source of the cDNA or gDNA that made up the material.

Per the study methods: Quantification of nucleated cells was approximated via reference gene primer amplification. Using immunoSEQ multiplex PCR, the repertoire was profiled, and TCRdb retains in-frame clones only, with some absent. V and J calls plus clone size are reproduced from that table; the DNA served to infer D and trimming. Of about 210,000 clones listed, around 80% were seen once; the top ten hold less than 3.5%. Unmatched junction bases numbered 10, after V lost 5 bases and J lost 4 bases. Germline CDR1 is SGHVS and CDR2 is FQNEAQ. The CDR3 has 15 amino acids. The sequencing input was peripheral blood. The chain is built from TRBV7-8 and TRBJ1-2, with 7 nucleotides matching TRBD1. The receptor was derived from a man in his fifties or sixties with active or convalescent COVID-19. The chain's CDR3 is CASSQHGQAVYGYTF. The CDR3 DNA is TGTGCCAGCAGCCAACACGGACAGGCTGTCTATGGCTACACCTTC.